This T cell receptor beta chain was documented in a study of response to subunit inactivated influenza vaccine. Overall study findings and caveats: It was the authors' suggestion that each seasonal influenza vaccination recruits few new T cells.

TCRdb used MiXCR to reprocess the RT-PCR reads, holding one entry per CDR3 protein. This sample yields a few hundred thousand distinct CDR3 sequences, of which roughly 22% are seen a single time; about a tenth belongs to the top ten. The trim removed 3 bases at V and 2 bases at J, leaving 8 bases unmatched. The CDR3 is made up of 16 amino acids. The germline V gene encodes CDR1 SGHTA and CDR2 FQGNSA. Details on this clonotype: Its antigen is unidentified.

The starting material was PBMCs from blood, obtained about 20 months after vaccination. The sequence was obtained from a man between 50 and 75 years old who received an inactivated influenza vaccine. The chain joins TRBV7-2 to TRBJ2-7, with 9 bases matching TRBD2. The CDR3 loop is CASSFIGTSRPYEQYF. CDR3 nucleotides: TGTGCCAGCAGCTTCATCGGGACTAGCAGGCCCTACGAGCAGTACTTC.